This TCR beta chain was observed in a study of T cells in Graves' hyperthyroidism and ophthalmopathy. A word on this clonotype: What it binds is not known. The conserved phenylalanine or tryptophan normally closing the CDR3 is absent here, so this likely arose from a read error. The DNA is omitted, as the CDR3 cannot be located on it reliably, and the CDR3 follows TCRdb's listing.

No ophthalmopathy progression within 18 months constituted stable Graves' hyperthyroidism. Authors of the study amplified TCR beta CDR3 regions from RNA transcripts. The TCR CDR3 first-round RT-PCR relied on the HTBI primer set. TCRdb ran MiXCR on the multiplex PCR reads and lists one entry per CDR3 protein. This sample has 75,000 to 100,000 distinct CDR3 sequences, with roughly half found just once. The CDR3 totals 14 residues, both ends included. Germline CDR1 reads SEHNR; CDR2 reads FQNEAQ (reference sequence). Study findings and constraints: Most thyroid clonotypes expanded above 0.001 were also detected in blood. It was a median around 6 months before onset that the model predicted ophthalmopathy. A model of 13 V-J pairs discriminated ophthalmopathy from stable hyperthyroidism.

The sequenced material came from blood. The source of this sequence is a woman in her forties with Graves' hyperthyroidism. The chain recombines TRBV7-9 with TRBJ2-5; TRBD1, the D gene given by the table, was not confirmed from the DNA. The CDR3 here is CASSLYGGAGAFFY.